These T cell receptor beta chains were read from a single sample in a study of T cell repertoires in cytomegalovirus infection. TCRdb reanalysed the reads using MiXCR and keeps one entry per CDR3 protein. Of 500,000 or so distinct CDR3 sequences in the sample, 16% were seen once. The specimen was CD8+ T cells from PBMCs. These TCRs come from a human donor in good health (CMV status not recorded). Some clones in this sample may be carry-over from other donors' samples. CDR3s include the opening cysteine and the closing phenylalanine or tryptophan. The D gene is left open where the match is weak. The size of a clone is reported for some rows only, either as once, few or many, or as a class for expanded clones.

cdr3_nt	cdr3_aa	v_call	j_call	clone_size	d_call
TGCAGTGCAGACGGACTAGCGTCATTGAATGAGCAGTTCTTC	CSADGLASLNEQFF	TRBV20-1	TRBJ2-1	many	TRBD2
TGTGCCAGCAGCCAACCGGACAGGGGTATTGAAGCTTTCTTT	CASSQPDRGIEAFF	TRBV14	TRBJ1-1	few	TRBD1
TGTGCCAGCAGTTATGCGGGCCAAGGACAGCCTGGTGGAGGGAGGGTCCACGAGACCCAGTACTTC	CASSYAGQGQPGGGRVHETQYF	TRBV6-7	TRBJ2-5	few	NA
TGTGCCAGCAGAGGGACAGGGCTCGAGCGGGCCGCCTACAATGAGCAGTTCTTC	CASRGTGLERAAYNEQFF	TRBV2	TRBJ2-1	few	TRBD1
TGTGCCAGCAGCCCGGTAGAGGGTCTCAGCCCGTTATGGGGCTACACCTTC	CASSPVEGLSPLWGYTF	TRBV7-9	TRBJ1-2	many	NA
TGTGCCAGCAGTTTGGCGGCTAGCGGCGTCACCGGGGAGCTGTTTTTT	CASSLAASGVTGELFF	TRBV27	TRBJ2-2	few	TRBD2
TGTGCCAGCAGCTACAACAGGGGAACTAATGAAAAACTGTTTTTT	CASSYNRGTNEKLFF	TRBV14	TRBJ1-4	few	TRBD1
TGTGCCAGCAGTTACGGGGCGACAGCCTACGAGCAGTACTTC	CASSYGATAYEQYF	TRBV6-5	TRBJ2-7	NA	NA
TGTGCCAGCAGAACTCAGGGGACCGGGCCTGAAGCTTTCTTT	CASRTQGTGPEAFF	TRBV6-1	TRBJ1-1	many	NA
TGTGCCAGCTCGGGGATCGGACAGGGCGGGTTTCACCGAGTTTATACGCAGTATTTT	CASSGIGQGGFHRVYTQYF	TRBV25-1	TRBJ2-3	many	TRBD1
TGTGCCAGCAGCTTGCGAGCGGGAGAGTCCGAGCAGTACTTC	CASSLRAGESEQYF	TRBV7-3	TRBJ2-7	many	TRBD2
TGTGCCAGCAGTTACTCTACTAGCGGGGCCAACACCGGGGAGCTGTTTTTT	CASSYSTSGANTGELFF	TRBV6-5	TRBJ2-2	many	TRBD2
TGTGCCAGTAGTATTTGGCGGAACACCGGGGAGCTGTTTTTT	CASSIWRNTGELFF	TRBV19	TRBJ2-2	many	NA
TGTGCCAGCAGGGCTTACAATGAGCAGTTCTTC	CASRAYNEQFF	TRBV27	TRBJ2-1	many	NA
TGTGCCAGCAGCTTATCTAGCGGGACGGGCAATGAGCAGTTCTTC	CASSLSSGTGNEQFF	TRBV7-3	TRBJ2-1	few	TRBD2
TGTGCCAGCGAGGGGGGGGCTAGCAATCAGCCCCAGCATTTT	CASEGGASNQPQHF	TRBV7-9	TRBJ1-5	NA	NA
TGTGCCATCAGCCAGCTTCACAGGGGATCCTACGAGCAGTACTTC	CAISQLHRGSYEQYF	TRBV10-3	TRBJ2-7	many	TRBD1
TGTGCCAGCACCCAGGAGGTTTGCGGGGGGGCGGGTATCGGCTACAATGAGCAGTTCTTC	CASTQEVCGGAGIGYNEQFF	TRBV6-8	TRBJ2-1	many	TRBD2
TGTGCCAGCACCCGACCTGGGGCGGGGGGGAGGTACAATGAGCAGTTCTTC	CASTRPGAGGRYNEQFF	TRBV7-6	TRBJ2-1	many	TRBD2
TGTGCCAGTAGTCTTCGGAGGGCTGGGGCCAACGTCCTGACTTTC	CASSLRRAGANVLTF	TRBV19	TRBJ2-6	many	NA
TGTGCCAGCAGTCCATCGCAAGGGGAGGACCTCTACGAGCAGTACTTC	CASSPSQGEDLYEQYF	TRBV27	TRBJ2-7	once	NA
TGTGCCAGCAGTTTGAGCAAGGGGGAAAGCAATCAGCCCCAGCATTTT	CASSLSKGESNQPQHF	TRBV27	TRBJ1-5	many	NA
TGCGCCAGCAGCCAAGACGGGACAAGGACCGGGGAGCTGTTTTTT	CASSQDGTRTGELFF	TRBV4-1	TRBJ2-2	NA	NA
TGTGCCAGCAGCTGGCCGGGACAGCTTAACACCGGGGAGCTGTTTTTT	CASSWPGQLNTGELFF	TRBV12-3/TRBV12-4	TRBJ2-2	few	TRBD1
TGTGCCAGCAGTTACTCATTGACAGGGGGCGGGGATGGCTACACCTTC	CASSYSLTGGGDGYTF	TRBV6-5	TRBJ1-2	few	TRBD1